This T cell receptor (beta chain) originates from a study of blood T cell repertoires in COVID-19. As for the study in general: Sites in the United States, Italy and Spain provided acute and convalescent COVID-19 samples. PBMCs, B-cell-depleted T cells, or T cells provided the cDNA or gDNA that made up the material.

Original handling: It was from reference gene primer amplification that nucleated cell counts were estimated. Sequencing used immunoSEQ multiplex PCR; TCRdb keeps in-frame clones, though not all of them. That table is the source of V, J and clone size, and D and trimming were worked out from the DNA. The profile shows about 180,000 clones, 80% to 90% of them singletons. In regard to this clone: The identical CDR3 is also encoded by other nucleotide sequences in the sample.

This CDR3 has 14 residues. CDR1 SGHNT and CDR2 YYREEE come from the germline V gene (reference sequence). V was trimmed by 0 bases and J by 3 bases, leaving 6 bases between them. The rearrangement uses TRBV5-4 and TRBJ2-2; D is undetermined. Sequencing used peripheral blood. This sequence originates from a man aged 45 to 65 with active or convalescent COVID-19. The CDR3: CASSLGQDTGELFF. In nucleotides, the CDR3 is TGTGCCAGCAGCTTGGGGCAGGACACCGGGGAGCTGTTTTTT.